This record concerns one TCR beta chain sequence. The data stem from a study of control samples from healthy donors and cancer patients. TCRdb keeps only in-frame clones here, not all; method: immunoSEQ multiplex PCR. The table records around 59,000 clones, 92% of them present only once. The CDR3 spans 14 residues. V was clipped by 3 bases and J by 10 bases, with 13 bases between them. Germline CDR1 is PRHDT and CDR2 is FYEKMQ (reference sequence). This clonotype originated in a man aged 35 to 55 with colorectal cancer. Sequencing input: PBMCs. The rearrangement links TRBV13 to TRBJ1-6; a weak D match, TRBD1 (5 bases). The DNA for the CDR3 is TGTGCCAGCAGCTTCTCGGCAGGGCGCTCACCCCTCCACTTT. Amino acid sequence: CASSFSAGRSPLHF.